What follows are 9 T cell receptor beta chains derived from one specimen sequenced in a study of response to subunit inactivated influenza vaccine. From the RT-PCR reads, TCRdb called clonotypes with MiXCR, one entry per CDR3 protein. The sample gives roughly 650,000 distinct CDR3 sequences, 14% of which show up once; 7.6% is in the top ten. This material consisted of PBMCs from blood, taken less than 15 days before vaccination. These receptors were taken from a man aged 50 to 60 who received an inactivated influenza vaccine.

Turning to this clonotype: In this CDR3 the conserved last residue, phenylalanine or tryptophan, is missing, so a read error is likely. The rearrangement links TRBV5-5 to TRBJ2-1; TRBD1 aligns across 10 bases. From germline, CDR1 is SGHKS and CDR2 YYEKEE (reference sequence). Trimming cost V 4 bases and J 7 bases; bases outside gene matches: 8. The CDR3 is 15 residues long. The CDR3 DNA sequence: TGTGCCAGCAGCGCTCCGGGACAGGGGTTTAATGAGCAGTTCCTC. Its protein product is CASSAPGQGFNEQFL.

V usage is TRBV3-1 and J usage is TRBJ2-3; 8 bases line up with TRBD2. Per germline, CDR1 LGHDT and CDR2 YNNKEL (reference sequence). The V and J ends lost 5 bases and 0 bases, in that order; junction bases with no gene match: 7. The CDR3 is 16 amino acids. The CDR3 reads CASSKLAGRSTDTQYF. DNA of the CDR3: TGTGCCAGCAGCAAGTTAGCGGGGAGAAGCACAGATACGCAGTATTTT.

The V call is TRBV5-6, the J call TRBJ2-3, with 11 nucleotides matching TRBD2. With 4 bases clipped from V and 2 bases from J, the junction kept 18 bases outside the gene matches. The CDR3 extends over 20 amino acids. Germline V lookup: CDR1 SGHDT, CDR2 YYEEEE. CDR3 sequence (DNA): TGTGCCAGCAGCCAGCCGGGACTAGCGGACTTTTGGGGGCTCACAGATACGCAGTATTTT. Translating gives CASSQPGLADFWGLTDTQYF. The whole variable domain, filled in from reference TRBV5-6 and TRBJ2-3, reads DAGVTQSPTHLIKTRGQQVTLRCSPKSGHDTVSWYQQALGQGPQFIFQYYEEEERQRGNFPDRFSGHQFPNYSSELNVNALLLGDSALYLCASSQPGLADFWGLTDTQYFGPGTRLTVL.

This clonotype was detected a few times. The V call is TRBV10-3, the J call TRBJ2-4; 10 bases are a match to TRBD2. The J segment lost 3 bases and the V segment lost 10 bases, leaving 21 bases of the junction unmatched. This CDR3 comprises 19 residues. CDR1 is ENHRY and CDR2 is SYGVKD in the germline V gene. The CDR3 protein is CATGKGLAGAREDKNIQYF. CDR3 bases: TGTGCCACGGGGAAAGGGCTAGCGGGGGCGCGAGAGGACAAAAACATTCAGTACTTC.

The chain joins TRBV27 to TRBJ2-3; possibly TRBD1 for D (6 bases). Germline CDR1 MNHEY, CDR2 SMNVEV (reference sequence). The germline V and J ends were trimmed by 3 bases and 2 bases, with 9 bases remaining between them. The CDR3 runs to 14 residues. The DNA for the CDR3 is TGTGCCAGCAGTTTTGGGGGCCACACAGATACGCAGTATTTT. It is translated as CASSFGGHTDTQYF.

This clonotype appeared a few times. The chain joins TRBV2 to TRBJ1-6; a weak D match, TRBD1 (5 bases). Per the germline V gene, CDR1 is SNHLY and CDR2 is FYNNEI. The ends were cut back, 7 bases at V and 6 bases at J, with 19 bases in the middle. The CDR3 runs 16 residues. The CDR3 is CASTPQVGTRNSPLHF. The CDR3 coding sequence is TGTGCCAGCACCCCTCAAGTGGGGACCCGTAATTCACCCCTCCACTTT.

A few counts support this clonotype. The rearrangement uses TRBV20-1 and TRBJ2-3, with D tentatively TRBD2 (5 bases). V lost 8 bases and J lost 8, with 20 bases in between. This CDR3 has 13 residues. Looked up from germline, CDR1 is DFQATT and CDR2 is SNEGSKA (reference sequence). The CDR3: CSTALVPAGTQYF. For the CDR3, the DNA is TGCAGTACTGCATTGGTACCCGCGGGTACGCAGTATTTT.

This clonotype appeared a few times. The J gene is TRBJ2-7, the V gene TRBV12-3 or TRBV12-4, with a possible D match to TRBD2 (6 bases). V dropped 4 bases and J dropped 1 base, with 17 bases sitting between them. The CDR3 consists of 16 residues. The CDR3 nucleotides are TGTGCCAGCAGTTCCCAGGGAGGTGGTCGGTCCTACGAGCAGTACTTC. It translates to CASSSQGGGRSYEQYF.

This chain connects TRBV2 to TRBJ2-3; 11 bases are shared with TRBD2. The J segment lost 3 bases and the V segment lost 6 bases, leaving 11 bases of the junction unmatched. CDR3 length: 17 amino acids. Germline V gene sequence: CDR1 SNHLY, CDR2 FYNNEI. The CDR3 DNA sequence: TGTGCCAGCAGCAGAAATGCGGGACTAGCGGTTACAGATACGCAGTATTTT. Its translation is CASSRNAGLAVTDTQYF.